The 25 T cell receptor beta chains below all came from one sample that was sequenced in a study of cytomegalovirus exposure and HLA in healthy donors. PCR used 60 Vbeta primers and 13 Jbeta primers. TCRdb's table, derived via immunoSEQ multiplex PCR, lists solely in-frame clones and lacks some. The profile covers about 200,000 clones, with approximately 80% appearing a single time and 0.9% to 1.2% taken by the ten largest. Sequenced sample: PBMCs. These receptors came from a woman between 40 and 50 years old in good health and CMV-seronegative.

CDR3 nucleotide sequence: TGTGCCAGCAGCTGGACCGGGGTGGGCAATCAGCCCCAGCATTTT. It encodes CASSWTGVGNQPQHF. The chain links TRBV7-2 to TRBJ1-5; D gene unclear. Deletions cut 4 bases from V and 2 bases from J, with 12 bases between. This CDR3 has 15 residues. CDR1 is SGHTA, CDR2 FQGNSA, per germline.

The V call is TRBV19, the J call TRBJ1-1, with D perhaps TRBD1 (5 bases). Germline values: CDR1 LNHDA, CDR2 SQIVND (reference sequence). Trimming shortened V by 5 bases and J by 1 base, and 17 bases separated the two germline ends. The CDR3 totals 16 residues. The CDR3 loop is CASSPQTTTGNTEAFF. CDR3 DNA: TGTGCCAGTAGTCCCCAAACAACTACAGGGAACACTGAAGCTTTCTTT.

The V call is TRBV9, the J call TRBJ2-2, with 10 bases fitting TRBD2. The germline V gene encodes CDR1 SGDLS and CDR2 YYNGEE. V lost 4 bases and J lost 5; bases outside the gene matches: 5. The length of the CDR3 is 15 residues. The CDR3 nucleotides read TGTGCCAGCAGCTCCGGACTAGCGGCTACCGGGGAGCTGTTTTTT. Translating gives CASSSGLAATGELFF.

The J gene is TRBJ2-3, the V gene TRBV10-3; D might be TRBD2 (7 bases). This CDR3 has 15 amino acids. V lost 10 bases and J 4 bases, leaving 21 bases between the germline ends. Per the germline V gene, CDR1 is ENHRY and CDR2 is SYGVKD. The CDR3 here is CATVRGGASSDTQYF. In DNA, the CDR3 is TGTGCCACCGTTAGGGGGGGCGCCAGTTCAGATACGCAGTATTTT.

V gene TRBV27 combines with J gene TRBJ2-1; 8 bases agree with TRBD2. Germline values: CDR1 MNHEY, CDR2 SMNVEV (reference sequence). The CDR3 is made up of 16 amino acids. The junction had 3 bases not matched to a gene; V was cut back by 0 bases and J by 2 bases. CDR3 region: CASSLSVAGTYNEQFF. In DNA, the CDR3 is TGTGCCAGCAGTTTATCAGTAGCGGGAACCTACAATGAGCAGTTCTTC.

This chain connects TRBV30 to TRBJ1-3; possibly TRBD1 for D (6 bases). The CDR3 covers 13 residues. The ends were cut back, 4 bases at V and 7 bases at J, with 14 bases in the middle. Looked up from germline, CDR1 is GTSNPN and CDR2 is SVGIG (reference sequence). CDR3 coding DNA: TGTGCCTGGACCACAGGGCTGATTAACACCATATATTTT. This gives the protein CAWTTGLINTIYF.

This clone was observed a single time. The V gene is TRBV30, the J gene TRBJ2-1, with no clear D. CDR3 length equals 11 residues. The germline CDR1 and CDR2 sequences are GTSNPN and SVGIG (reference sequence). V was pared by 2 bases and J by 9 bases, with 8 bases between. The CDR3 region is CAWSLNSEQFF. For the CDR3, the DNA is TGTGCCTGGAGTCTGAACAGTGAGCAGTTCTTC.

The CDR3 sequence: CASSRDRVYEQYF. CDR3 DNA: TGTGCCAGCAGCCGGGACAGGGTCTACGAGCAGTACTTC. V is TRBV7-9 and J is TRBJ2-7, with 9 bases fitting TRBD1. Germline V CDR1 and CDR2: SEHNR, FQNEAQ (reference sequence). The CDR3 contains 13 residues. Losses at the gene ends were 5 bases for V and 3 bases for J; bases not matched to a gene: 2.

In the case of this clone: An end of the junction differs from the germline gene, which may be a read error. V is TRBV7-8 and J is TRBJ2-3; 9 bases align to TRBD2. The CDR3 covers 17 residues. Per germline, CDR1 SGHVS and CDR2 FQNEAQ. The CDR3 here is CASSLVGGRAYTDTQYF. The CDR3 DNA reads as TGTGCCAGCAGTTTAGTAGGCGGGAGGGCCTACACAGATACGCAGTATTTT.

Note on this clone: The junction shows a germline mismatch at one end, possibly a read error. Within the sample, other DNA sequences also encode this same CDR3. The chain combines TRBV13 with TRBJ2-3; TRBD2 matches at 9 bases. In germline, CDR1 is PRHDT, CDR2 FYEKMQ (reference sequence). CDR3 length: 15 amino acids. In DNA form, the CDR3 reads TGCGCCAGCAGCTTCAAGACTAGCGGTACAGATACGCAGTATTTT. Protein: CASSFKTSGTDTQYF.

The gene calls are TRBV27 and TRBJ2-1; TRBD2 agrees at 8 bases. This CDR3 contains 14 residues. In germline, CDR1 is MNHEY, CDR2 SMNVEV (reference sequence). Germline trimming cut 2 bases from V and 6 bases from J; bases unmatched to any gene: 3. CDR3 nucleotides: TGTGCCAGCAGTTTAGCGACTAGCGTCAATGAGCAGTTCTTC. It codes for CASSLATSVNEQFF.

The chain uses TRBV5-6 and TRBJ2-3; TRBD1 aligns across 10 bases. V was pared by 5 bases and J by 7 bases, with 4 bases of the junction left unmatched. Per germline, CDR1 SGHDT and CDR2 YYEEEE. The CDR3 contains 13 residues. CDR3 bases: TGTGCCAGCAGGGGGGACAGGGGCAATACGCAGTATTTT. It encodes CASRGDRGNTQYF.

The chain recombines TRBV7-3 with TRBJ2-3; D is unclear. This CDR3 has 15 amino acids. CDR1 SGHTA and CDR2 FQGTGA come from the germline V gene. The V end was cut by 2 bases, the J end by 2 bases, with 11 bases between. The CDR3 loop is CASSLGRRATDTQYF. For the CDR3, the DNA is TGTGCCAGCAGCTTAGGTCGGAGAGCCACAGATACGCAGTATTTT.

This clone was counted a few times. The chain's CDR3 is CASSSREAGELFF. DNA for the CDR3: TGTGCCAGCAGTTCCAGGGAGGCCGGGGAGCTGTTTTTT. This chain joins TRBV25-1 and TRBJ2-2, with D perhaps TRBD2 (6 bases). CDR3 size: 13 residues. CDR1 MGHDK and CDR2 SYGVNS come from the germline V gene. Trimming left V 5 bases short and J 6 bases short, with 10 bases between.

The chain has TRBV6-5 and TRBJ1-4; TRBD1 is a possible D gene (6 bases). The germline gives CDR1 MNHEY, CDR2 SVGAGI. The CDR3 has 14 residues. V was trimmed by 2 bases and J by 5 bases, leaving 9 bases between them. The CDR3 sequence: CASSYRGANEKLFF. In DNA form, the CDR3 reads TGTGCCAGCAGTTACCGGGGGGCGAATGAAAAACTGTTTTTT.

The chain couples TRBV6-4 to TRBJ1-2, with 8 nucleotides matching TRBD1. Trimming took 4 bases from V and 7 from J; bases not matched to a gene: 8. The CDR3 totals 14 residues. Germline assignment: CDR1 MRHNA and CDR2 SNTAGT. CDR3 sequence reads: CASSADRAVGGYTF. DNA for the CDR3: TGTGCCAGCAGTGCGGACAGGGCTGTAGGTGGCTACACCTTC.

V usage is TRBV28 and J usage is TRBJ2-3, with D tentatively TRBD2 (6 bases). CDR3 length: 15 amino acids. V was clipped by 7 bases and J by 2 bases, with 16 bases between them. CDR1 MDHEN and CDR2 SYDVKM come from the germline V gene. For the CDR3, the DNA is TGTGCCAGCACCCGGGGAGGTTTTCTCACAGATACGCAGTATTTT. It yields the protein CASTRGGFLTDTQYF.

The chain recombines TRBV11-3 with TRBJ2-5; D gene uncertain. The germline V gene has CDR1 SGHNT and CDR2 YENEEA. V was clipped by 1 base and J by 4 bases, with 4 bases between them. CDR3 length equals 12 residues. The DNA for the CDR3 is TGTGCCAGCAGCTTAGGGGCAGAGACCCAGTACTTC. Encoded protein: CASSLGAETQYF. The full variable domain, its missing parts supplied by reference TRBV11-3 and TRBJ2-5, is EAGVVQSPRYKIIEKKQPVAFWCNPISGHNTLYWYLQNLGQGPELLIRYENEEAVDDSQLPKDRFSAERLKGVDSTLKIQPAELGDSAVYLCASSLGAETQYFGPGTRLLVL.

The chain couples TRBV7-2 to TRBJ1-2; 8 bases align to TRBD1. This CDR3 is built from 13 residues. Trimming cost V 3 bases and J 8 bases; bases outside gene matches: 5. Germline V gene data show CDR1 as SGHTA and CDR2 as FQGNSA. The CDR3 nucleotides are TGTGCCAGCAGCTTGGGGGACAGGAGAGGCTACACCTTC. This sequence encodes CASSLGDRRGYTF. The whole variable domain, filled in from reference TRBV7-2 and TRBJ1-2, reads GAGVSQSPSNKVTEKGKDVELRCDPISGHTALYWYRQSLGQGLEFLIYFQGNSAPDKSGLPSDRFSAERTGGSVSTLTIQRTQQEDSAVYLCASSLGDRRGYTFGSGTRLTVV.

The J gene is TRBJ2-6, the V gene TRBV4-2; D is perhaps TRBD2 (5 bases). Per the germline V gene, CDR1 is LGHNA and CDR2 is YNFKEQ. Trimming removed 1 base at V and 2 bases at J, with 9 bases between. The CDR3 extends over 16 amino acids. The DNA of the CDR3 is TGTGCCAGCAGCCAAGGAGCGGAAGCTGGGGCCAACGTCCTGACTTTC. Its protein is CASSQGAEAGANVLTF.

The V and J genes are TRBV6-5 and TRBJ1-4; maybe TRBD1 (5 bases). Trimming took 6 bases from V and 8 from J, leaving 7 bases between them. Germline V gene data show CDR1 as MNHEY and CDR2 as SVGAGI. CDR3 length: 11 amino acids. In DNA, the CDR3 is TGTGCCAGCAGGCGGGGGGAAAAACTGTTTTTT. Protein product: CASRRGEKLFF.

This sequence joins TRBV2 and TRBJ1-5, with TRBD1 matching over 11 bases. CDR1 is SNHLY, CDR2 FYNNEI, per germline. This CDR3 is 15 amino acids long. V was pared by 6 bases and J by 6 bases, with 7 bases of the junction left unmatched. The CDR3 DNA reads TGTGCCAGCAGGGGCGCCGGGACAGGGGGTCAGCCCCAGCATTTT. Translating it yields CASRGAGTGGQPQHF.

This clone was recorded only once. The chain links TRBV11-3 to TRBJ2-5; a weak D match, TRBD2 (5 bases). Germline V gene sequence: CDR1 SGHNT, CDR2 YENEEA. This CDR3 is built from 14 residues. V was trimmed by 0 bases and J by 9 bases, leaving 14 bases between them. CDR3 residues: CASSLDSAGEAQYF. CDR3 DNA: TGTGCCAGCAGCTTAGATTCGGCGGGCGAGGCCCAGTACTTC.

The genes are TRBV30 and TRBJ1-5; tentative D call: TRBD1 (6 bases). The V gene lost 0 bases and the J gene lost 6 bases, with 18 bases spanning the gap. This CDR3 has 16 amino acids. Germline loops: CDR1 GTSNPN, CDR2 SVGIG (reference sequence). The CDR3: CAWSVSQGFGSQPQHF. CDR3 DNA: TGTGCCTGGAGTGTATCCCAGGGGTTCGGTTCTCAGCCCCAGCATTTT. Full variable domain (remainder filled in from reference TRBV30 and TRBJ1-5): SQTIHQWPATLVQPVGSPLSLECTVEGTSNPNLYWYRQAAGRGLQLLFYSVGIGQISSEVPQNLSASRPQDRQFILSSKKLLLSDSGFYLCAWSVSQGFGSQPQHFGDGTRLSIL.

The CDR3 DNA reads as TGCGCCAGCAGCCAATTAGAAGCGGGAGGCACAGATACGCAGTATTTT. Protein product: CASSQLEAGGTDTQYF. J is TRBJ2-3 and V is TRBV4-3; 8 bases map to TRBD2. The CDR3 consists of 16 residues. Germline CDR1 and CDR2: LGHNA and YSLEER. Trimming at V came to 2 bases and at J to 1 base, leaving 5 bases not matched to a gene.